Shown below are 30 T cell receptor delta chains from a single sample sequenced in a study of Vδ1+ human thymocytes. Study-wide results and caveats: In the thymus, TRG and TRD repertoires looked highly polyclonal with Gaussian CDR3 lengths.

No cognate antigen is known for these TCRs. RNA was extracted from the cells and then reverse transcribed. Multiplex PCR used pooled V-gene forward primers and a constant-region reverse primer to amplify CDR3s. TCRdb re-processed the multiplex PCR reads via CATT. The sample shows tens of thousands of delta-chain clones, approximately 15% of them seen only once. The sample taken for sequencing was Vdelta1+ gamma-delta thymocytes from the thymus. Subset specified: FACS-sorted CD3+ TCRalphabeta- TCRVdelta1+ TCRVdelta2- thymocytes. The receptor source for this set is a boy less than two years old who had congenital heart surgery.

The rearrangement joins TRDV1 to TRDJ1; 13 nucleotides match TRDD3. The germline V gene encodes CDR1 TSWWSYY and CDR2 QGS. The CDR3 runs 22 residues. V was pared by 3 bases and J by 7 bases, with 26 bases of the junction left unmatched. Here the CDR3 DNA reads TGTGCTCTTGGGGATCCTTGGCACCTTCCTAACGATTTTACTGGGGGATACGCTAAACTCATCTTT. It translates to CALGDPWHLPNDFTGGYAKLIF.

The V and J genes are TRDV1 and TRDJ1; 12 bases line up with TRDD3. The V gene end was trimmed by 3 bases and the J gene end by 2 bases; junction bases not matched to a gene: 37. The CDR3 is 27 amino acids. Germline CDR1 reads TSWWSYY; CDR2 reads QGS. The CDR3 sequence: CALGDSRYFLLPLPRLGDTRRTDKLIF. The CDR3 nucleotides read TGTGCTCTTGGGGATTCTCGCTACTTCCTTCTCCCCCTACCAAGGCTGGGGGATACGCGCAGAACCGATAAACTCATCTTT.

The chain couples TRDV1 to TRDJ1; 9 bases line up with TRDD3. Germline loops: CDR1 TSWWSYY, CDR2 QGS. The CDR3 spans 21 residues. V lost 5 bases and J lost 0; bases outside the gene matches: 22. The CDR3 spells CALGKPNFLFLGDPYTDKLIF. The CDR3 DNA reads TGTGCTCTTGGGAAGCCCAACTTCCTCTTTCTGGGGGATCCTTACACCGATAAACTCATCTTT.

This clone has just a few counts. The V and J genes are TRDV1 and TRDJ1; 11 nucleotides match TRDD3. Germline V CDR1 and CDR2: TSWWSYY, QGS. This CDR3 is built from 18 residues. Trimming cost V 8 bases and J 0 bases; bases outside gene matches: 14. In DNA form, the CDR3 reads TGTGCTCTTCAAAACTCGCATACTGGGGGATATAACACCGATAAACTCATCTTT. It encodes CALQNSHTGGYNTDKLIF.

This clone was detected only a few times. This chain joins TRDV2 and TRDJ1, with 7 bases lining up with TRDD3. From germline, CDR1 is GEAIGNYY and CDR2 EKD. This CDR3 is built from 16 residues. Germline trimming cut 6 bases from V and 0 bases from J; bases unmatched to any gene: 12. CDR3 sequence: CACPIWGSLHTDKLIF. Here the CDR3 DNA reads TGTGCCTGTCCAATCTGGGGGTCCCTGCACACCGATAAACTCATCTTT.

This clone was seen a handful of times. The chain couples TRDV1 to TRDJ1, with TRDD3 matching over 7 bases. The J segment lost 0 bases and the V segment lost 4 bases, leaving 17 bases of the junction unmatched. Germline CDR1 reads TSWWSYY; CDR2 reads QGS. The CDR3 covers 19 residues. CDR3 region: CALGGVYLLGSEYTDKLIF. DNA of the CDR3: TGTGCTCTTGGGGGCGTCTATCTACTGGGGTCCGAGTACACCGATAAACTCATCTTT.

The chain employs TRDV1 and TRDJ1; 12 bases map to TRDD3. Germline trimming cut 2 bases from V and 0 bases from J; bases unmatched to any gene: 22. The CDR3 runs 23 residues. Germline CDR1 TSWWSYY, CDR2 QGS. CDR3 coding DNA: TGTGCTCTTGGGGAAGGAAGGGACTTCCAACAAAACTGGGGGATACCGTACACCGATAAACTCATCTTT. Its protein product is CALGEGRDFQQNWGIPYTDKLIF.

V and J are TRDV1 and TRDJ1; 10 bases are a match to TRDD3. CDR1 TSWWSYY and CDR2 QGS come from the germline V gene. CDR3 length: 22 residues. The V segment lost 0 bases and the J segment 1 base; nucleotides outside the gene matches: 20. The CDR3 DNA sequence: TGTGCTCTTGGGGAACTTCTACCCGACTACTGGGGGATGAATTCGCGCACCGATAAACTCATCTTT. Translation gives CALGELLPDYWGMNSRTDKLIF.

J is TRDJ1 and V is TRDV1; 10 bases align to TRDD3. V lost 1 base to trimming and J lost 0 bases; unmatched junction nucleotides: 14. The germline V gene has CDR1 TSWWSYY and CDR2 QGS. The CDR3 consists of 20 residues. The CDR3 bases are TGTGCTCTTGGGGAACCAGGCCTGGGATTTGGGGGATACTACACCGATAAACTCATCTTT. Encoded protein: CALGEPGLGFGGYYTDKLIF.

V is TRDV1 and J is TRDJ1; the D is unclear. The ends were cut back, 4 bases at V and 6 bases at J, with 12 bases in the middle. Germline CDR1 is TSWWSYY and CDR2 is QGS. The CDR3 spans 13 residues. Here the CDR3 DNA reads TGTGCTCTTGGGGCGGAGACGTGGAATAAACTCATCTTT. Protein: CALGAETWNKLIF.

The chain has TRDV1 and TRDJ1; D is possibly TRDD3 (9 bases). Per germline, CDR1 TSWWSYY and CDR2 QGS. Trimming cost V 1 base and J 0 bases, with 39 bases left between them. The CDR3 spans 25 residues. The CDR3 protein is CALGEPRLPTPLLGGYPLYTDKLIF. CDR3 coding DNA: TGTGCTCTTGGGGAACCCCGGCTTCCTACGCCTCTATTGGGGGGATACCCTTTGTACACCGATAAACTCATCTTT.

The rearrangement joins TRDV1 to TRDJ1; 7 bases map to TRDD3. Germline CDR1 and CDR2: TSWWSYY and QGS. Losses at the gene ends were 4 bases for V and 0 bases for J; bases not matched to a gene: 17. The CDR3 is 19 amino acids. The DNA for the CDR3 is TGTGCTCTTGGGGTTTCCCTCGCGTTACTGGGGCCCAACACCGATAAACTCATCTTT. Amino acids: CALGVSLALLGPNTDKLIF.

This clone was seen more than once but under ten times. The chain links TRDV1 to TRDJ1; TRDD3 matches 7 bases. Trimming cost V 5 bases and J 1 base; bases outside gene matches: 25. Germline values: CDR1 TSWWSYY, CDR2 QGS. The CDR3 covers 21 residues. CDR3 sequence (DNA): TGTGCTCTTGGGAGTTTCCCGTGGATTAATGGGGGACGCCCCGGCACCGATAAACTCATCTTT. This translates into CALGSFPWINGGRPGTDKLIF.

In this sample, this clone turned up a few times. An end of the junction does not agree with germline; a read error may underlie this. V and J are TRDV1 and TRDJ1, with 9 nucleotides matching TRDD3. This CDR3 contains 21 residues. Germline CDR1 is TSWWSYY and CDR2 is QGS. The CDR3, as DNA: TGTGCTCTTGGGTTTTGCCCCCTTCCGACGAAACTGGGGGACCACACCGATAAACCCATCTTT. Translated, it gives CALGFCPLPTKLGDHTDKPIF.

Only a few counts were recorded for this clone. V is TRDV1 and J is TRDJ1; tentatively, D is TRDD2 (6 bases). Germline V CDR1 and CDR2: TSWWSYY, QGS. V lost 4 bases and J 0 bases, leaving 30 bases between the germline ends. This CDR3 is built from 21 residues. In DNA form, the CDR3 reads TGTGCTCTTGGGGTTAACTTCCTCAACTCCATACGGGTCCTGTACACCGATAAACTCATCTTT. Protein product: CALGVNFLNSIRVLYTDKLIF.

This clone was observed a few times. The J gene is TRDJ1, the V gene TRDV1; 10 bases line up with TRDD3. The V segment lost 1 base and the J segment 2 bases; nucleotides outside the gene matches: 7. CDR1 is TSWWSYY, CDR2 QGS, per germline. CDR3 length equals 17 residues. The CDR3 bases are TGTGCTCTTGGGGAACGCGGACTGGGGGATTTTACCGATAAACTCATCTTT. Protein product: CALGERGLGDFTDKLIF.

This clone was recorded a few times. The gene calls are TRDV1 and TRDJ1, with TRDD3 matching 11 bases. Germline V gives CDR1 TSWWSYY, CDR2 QGS. CDR3 size: 19 residues. V shed 3 bases, J shed 0 bases, and the junction held 12 bases outside the gene matches. The CDR3 loop is CALGDPLGDTPPYTDKLIF. CDR3 DNA: TGTGCTCTTGGGGACCCTCTGGGGGATACCCCTCCGTACACCGATAAACTCATCTTT.

Comments on this clone: Other nucleotide sequences in the sample specify the same CDR3. The chain joins TRDV1 to TRDJ1, with D tentatively TRDD3 (5 bases). Germline V gene sequence: CDR1 TSWWSYY, CDR2 QGS. This CDR3 is built from 14 residues. The germline V and J ends were trimmed by 1 base and 2 bases, with 8 bases remaining between them. DNA for the CDR3: TGTGCTCTTGGGGAACCGGGGGGGACCGATAAACTCATCTTT. Its protein product is CALGEPGGTDKLIF.

V gene TRDV1 combines with J gene TRDJ2, with TRDD2 matching 7 bases. This CDR3 has 19 amino acids. V lost 3 bases to trimming and J lost 4 bases; unmatched junction nucleotides: 17. CDR1 TSWWSYY and CDR2 QGS come from the germline V gene. In DNA form, the CDR3 reads TGTGCTCTTGGGGAGCAAATCCTTCCTCCTAAGTACCAGACAGCACAACTCTTCTTT. Amino acid sequence: CALGEQILPPKYQTAQLFF.

This clone was picked up a small number of times. The chain combines TRDV1 with TRDJ2, with TRDD3 matching 8 bases. This CDR3 region has 19 residues. After removal of 6 bases from V and 4 bases from J, the junction contained 19 bases not matched to a gene. Germline CDR1 and CDR2: TSWWSYY and QGS. CDR3 nucleotides: TGTGCTCTTGGCCTCGACCCGAAGGGGGACTGGGGGTCGACAGCACAACTCTTCTTT. Protein product: CALGLDPKGDWGSTAQLFF.

V and J are TRDV1 and TRDJ1; D not resolved. Germline V gives CDR1 TSWWSYY, CDR2 QGS. The CDR3 runs to 16 residues. Trimming removed 0 bases from V and 0 bases from J, with 11 bases in between. The DNA of the CDR3 is TGTGCTCTTGGGGAACTAGCATCGGAGTACACCGATAAACTCATCTTT. This codes for CALGELASEYTDKLIF.

The chain uses TRDV1 and TRDJ1; tentatively, D is TRDD2 (6 bases). V lost 6 bases and J lost 0, with 29 bases in between. Per germline, CDR1 TSWWSYY and CDR2 QGS. The CDR3 totals 20 residues. The CDR3 is CALGDTPFHLGDHYTDKLIF. For the CDR3, the DNA is TGTGCTCTTGGAGACACGCCCTTCCACCTTGGGGACCATTACACCGATAAACTCATCTTT.

J is TRDJ1 and V is TRDV1; weak D call: TRDD3 (6 bases). This CDR3 has 19 amino acids. The germline V gene has CDR1 TSWWSYY and CDR2 QGS. The V and J ends lost 1 base and 8 bases respectively, with 29 bases between them. The CDR3 bases are TGTGCTCTTGGGGAACGGGGGGTGTCTCCTTACTTTCCGCTGGGGAAACTCATCTTT. As protein: CALGERGVSPYFPLGKLIF.

The rearrangement links TRDV1 to TRDJ1, with D possibly matching TRDD2 (6 bases). This CDR3 has 14 amino acids. CDR1 and CDR2 from the germline V gene are TSWWSYY and QGS. Trimming took off 0 bases at V and 11 bases at J, with 16 bases between the two ends. The CDR3 region is CALGELPTGAPLIF. The DNA for the CDR3 is TGTGCTCTTGGGGAACTTCCTACGGGGGCCCCCCTCATCTTT.

The chain joins TRDV1 to TRDJ1, with D uncertain. CDR1 TSWWSYY and CDR2 QGS come from the germline V gene. The CDR3 sequence is 15 residues long. Trimming cost V 2 bases and J 3 bases, with 13 bases left between them. CDR3 nucleotides: TGTGCTCTTGGGGAAAGGAGAATTCGATCCGATAAACTCATCTTT. Its translation is CALGERRIRSDKLIF.

The chain employs TRDV1 and TRDJ1; D not certain. Trimming stripped 1 base from V and 3 bases from J, with 12 bases between. The CDR3 runs 15 residues. CDR1 and CDR2 from the germline V gene are TSWWSYY and QGS. The CDR3 sequence is CALGEPSTRPDKLIF. Written as DNA, the CDR3 is TGTGCTCTTGGGGAACCATCTACGAGGCCCGATAAACTCATCTTT.

This clone has more than one count but fewer than ten. The J gene is TRDJ1, the V gene TRDV1, with unresolved D. CDR3 length equals 15 residues. Trimming took 4 bases from V and 0 from J, leaving 12 bases between them. CDR1 and CDR2 (germline): TSWWSYY, QGS. DNA for the CDR3: TGTGCTCTTGGGGGTCTCCAATCCTACACCGATAAACTCATCTTT. Translation: CALGGLQSYTDKLIF.

V is TRDV1 and J is TRDJ1; 12 nucleotides align to TRDD3. V trimming: 3 bases; J trimming: 10 bases; junction bases outside the gene matches: 18. Germline V CDR1 and CDR2: TSWWSYY, QGS. This CDR3 comprises 18 residues. This CDR3 is CALGEPVRILGDTRRLIF. In DNA, the CDR3 is TGTGCTCTTGGGGAGCCCGTCCGCATACTGGGGGATACTCGGAGACTCATCTTT.

This clone was counted at least ten times. V gene TRAV29/DV5 combines with J gene TRDJ2; weak D call: TRDD2 (6 bases). CDR3 size: 15 residues. V dropped 0 bases and J dropped 5 bases, with 14 bases sitting between them. Per the germline V gene, CDR1 is NSMFDY and CDR2 is ISSIKDK. The CDR3 spells CAASEPSRITAQLFF. In nucleotides, the CDR3 is TGTGCAGCAAGCGAACCTTCCCGGATTACAGCACAACTCTTCTTT.

This clone occurred a few times. The rearrangement links TRDV1 to TRDJ1, with 12 nucleotides matching TRDD3. After removal of 7 bases from V and 3 bases from J, the junction contained 12 bases not matched to a gene. Germline V CDR1 and CDR2: TSWWSYY, QGS. The CDR3 has 17 amino acids. The CDR3 spells CALAGLLLGDTPDKLIF. DNA of the CDR3: TGTGCTCTTGCTGGTCTTCTACTGGGGGATACCCCCGATAAACTCATCTTT.